A selection of T cell receptor beta chains follows, all from one sample in a study of esophageal squamous cell carcinoma under preoperative chemotherapy. Each CDR3 protein gets one entry after TCRdb re-called the PCR reads with MiXCR. The sample contains roughly 10,000 distinct CDR3 sequences, about 63% of which appear only once. The sample was gathered from a patient given preoperative chemotherapy. All receptors derive from a human donor with esophageal squamous cell carcinoma. The donor label of this sample is uncertain. Each CDR3 is given with its conserved first and last residue. The D gene is left open where the match is weak. For some rows the clone size is stated as once, few or many, or as a class when expanded; others skip it.

TRBD2	TRBV6-1	TRBJ2-5	once	TGTGCCAGCAGTGAGGGAGCGGGGGGGGGTGACCAAGACATCCAGTACTTC	CASSEGAGGGDQDIQYF
TRBD2	TRBV6-4	TRBJ2-1	.	TGTGCCAGCAGTCGGCTAGCGGGAGGTAACAATGAGCAGTTCTTC	CASSRLAGGNNEQFF
.	TRBV6-1	TRBJ2-3	.	TGTGCCAGCCGTGAATTGGGGGTAAGCGCCAAAGATACGCAGTATTTT	CASRELGVSAKDTQYF
.	TRBV6-5	TRBJ2-1	.	TGTGCCAGCAGTTACTCGCCAGCCCGAGATTACGAGCAGTTCTTC	CASSYSPARDYEQFF
TRBD2	TRBV7-2	TRBJ2-1	few	TGTGCCAGCAGCTTATCTAGCGGAGACCACAATGAGCAGTTCTTC	CASSLSSGDHNEQFF
TRBD2	TRBV6-1	TRBJ2-1	.	TGTGCCAGCAGTGAACGAAGCCGGGACTATTTCTACAATGAGCAGTTCTTC	CASSERSRDYFYNEQFF
.	TRBV6-5	TRBJ2-1	.	TGTGCCAGCAGTTACGGCTCCTCCTCCTACAATGAGCAGTTCTTC	CASSYGSSSYNEQFF
.	TRBV6-1	TRBJ2-3	.	TGTGCCAGCAGTGAATTGGGGCGAAGCTACACAAATACGCAGTATTTC	CASSELGRSYTNTQYF
TRBD2	TRBV10-2	TRBJ2-5	few	TGCGCCAGCACGGCAACCGGGACTAGCGGGATTGGGCAGTACTTC	CASTATGTSGIGQYF
.	TRBV6-1	TRBJ2-1	.	TGTGCCAGCAGTGAAGGGGCATTCTCCTACAATGAGCAGTTCTTC	CASSEGAFSYNEQFF
TRBD1	TRBV10-1	TRBJ2-7	.	TGCGCCAGCAGCGAACAGGGGGCCTCCTACGAGCAGTACTTC	CASSEQGASYEQYF
TRBD2	TRBV10-2	TRBJ2-3	.	TGCGCCAGCAGTGAGTCGGAGTCGGGGGGGTGCGACACAGATACGCAGTATTTC	CASSESESGGCDTDTQYF
.	TRBV7-2	TRBJ2-1	.	TGTGCCAGCAGCTCGACCCGGACTGACCTCACAGATGCGCAGTTTTTC	CASSSTRTDLTDAQFF
.	TRBV6-5	TRBJ2-3	.	TGTGCCAGCAGTTACTCGCCAGGGACACACACAGATACGCAGTATTTT	CASSYSPGTHTDTQYF
.	TRBV6-1	TRBJ2-7	.	TGTGCCAGCAGCTCCAGAGGTTGGACCGCTGAGCAGTACTTC	CASSSRGWTAEQYF
.	TRBV27	TRBJ1-3	medium-sized	TGTGCCAGCAGCATCAGGGGCTCTGGAAACACCATATATTTT	CASSIRGSGNTIYF
TRBD1	TRBV6-1	TRBJ2-1	once	TGTGCCAGCAGGAGGGGGACAGGGCCGTCTCAATTCGAGCAGTTCTTC	CASRRGTGPSQFEQFF
.	TRBV11-1	TRBJ2-5	.	TGTGCCAGCAGCTTGGTTGGGGGGGGGCCCCAAGAGACCCAGTACTTC	CASSLVGGGPQETQYF
.	TRBV6-1	TRBJ2-7	.	TGTGCCAGCAGTGAAGCTTCGGCGGACCTCTCCTACGAGCAGTACTTC	CASSEASADLSYEQYF
TRBD2	TRBV6-1	TRBJ2-3	.	TGTGCCAGCGCGGGGGGTGGGGGGGGAGACCAAGAGACGCAGTATTTC	CASAGGGGGDQETQYF
.	TRBV6-5	TRBJ1-2	.	TGTGCCAGCAGTTACTCGATAGTATCTTCCAGGAACTATGGCTACACCTTC	CASSYSIVSSRNYGYTF
.	TRBV12-3/TRBV12-4	TRBJ2-1	.	TGTGCCAGCACCCTGAGCGGATTGGAGACCCAGTTCTTC	CASTLSGLETQFF
TRBD2	TRBV6-1	TRBJ2-7	few	TGTGCCAGCAGTGAAGCGGCGGGAGGGTCTTTCTACGAGCAGTACTTC	CASSEAAGGSFYEQYF
.	TRBV6-5	TRBJ2-5	few	TGTGCCAGCAGTTCAAGTATAGGGGGGCAAGAGACCCAGTACTTC	CASSSSIGGQETQYF
TRBD2	TRBV11-3	TRBJ2-7	.	TGTGCCAGCAGCTTCAGGGGTACTAGCGGGAGCCCCTACGAGCAGTACTTC	CASSFRGTSGSPYEQYF
.	TRBV6-1	TRBJ1-2	.	TGTGCCAGCAGTCTAAGCTCCATGTCTAACTATGGCTACACCTTC	CASSLSSMSNYGYTF
.	TRBV11-3	TRBJ2-5	medium-sized	TGTGCCAGCAGCTTACAAGGGGAGAGAGAGACCCAGTACTTC	CASSLQGERETQYF
.	TRBV6-1	TRBJ2-3	.	TGTGCGGGCAGTGAGGCGAGGGGTCCAGATACGCAGTATTTT	CAGSEARGPDTQYF
TRBD1	TRBV6-5	TRBJ2-1	large	TGTGCCAGCAGTTACTCCCCCGGACAGGGGGCAAGAGAGCAGTTCTTC	CASSYSPGQGAREQFF